A selection of T cell receptor beta chains follows, all from one sample in a study of CD8 T cells in Susac syndrome. Each CDR3 protein is one row after TCRdb ran MiXCR on the immunoSEQ multiplex PCR reads. The table records about 300,000 distinct CDR3 sequences, 75% to 90% of them present only once. Sequences were obtained from CD8+ T cells from PBMCs. These TCRs come from a human donor with multiple sclerosis. Both conserved end residues are part of each CDR3. A D gene is named only where the DNA matches it firmly. Expanded clones are given a class, and other clones once, few, many or no size at all.

CDR3 protein,CDR3 DNA,J gene,clone size,V gene,D gene
CASSPQGDEETQYF,TGTGCCAGCAGTCCACAGGGGGATGAGGAGACCCAGTACTTC,TRBJ2-5,-,TRBV27,TRBD1
CASSLGQDTYEQYF,TGTGCCAGCAGCTTGGGGCAGGACACCTACGAGCAGTACTTC,TRBJ2-7,-,TRBV5-4,-
CASSSPRELGYNEQFF,TGTGCCAGCAGTTCGCCCAGGGAACTCGGCTACAATGAGCAGTTCTTC,TRBJ2-1,-,TRBV28,-
CASSSPFDNPGANVLTF,TGTGCCAGCAGCTCGCCCTTCGACAACCCTGGGGCCAACGTCCTGACTTTC,TRBJ2-6,-,TRBV5-6,-
CCTDTQYF,TGCTGCACAGATACGCAGTATTTT,TRBJ2-3,-,TRBV30,-
CSVEWASVMGYEQYF,TGCAGCGTTGAATGGGCTAGCGTGATGGGCTACGAGCAGTACTTC,TRBJ2-7,-,TRBV29-1,-
CASSATLSHAHEQFF,TGTGCCAGCAGCGCGACTCTATCCCATGCCCATGAGCAGTTCTTC,TRBJ2-1,-,TRBV6-5,-
CAWSLGQGNTEAFF,TGTGCCTGGAGTCTGGGACAGGGGAACACTGAAGCTTTCTTT,TRBJ1-1,once,TRBV30,TRBD1
CASSLFPTSGDTYEQYF,TGTGCCAGCAGTCTATTCCCGACTAGCGGGGATACCTACGAGCAGTACTTC,TRBJ2-7,-,TRBV27,TRBD2
CASAGQGARQPQHF,TGTGCCAGCGCGGGACAGGGGGCAAGGCAGCCCCAGCATTTT,TRBJ1-5,once,TRBV27,TRBD1
CASSRTTPYEQYF,TGTGCCAGCAGCCGGACTACCCCCTACGAGCAGTACTTC,TRBJ2-7,-,TRBV3-1,-
CASSPQGTHEQYF,TGTGCCAGCAGTCCCCAGGGGACCCACGAGCAGTACTTC,TRBJ2-7,once,TRBV12-3/TRBV12-4,-
CSGRDRVYSDEQYF,TGCAGCGGTAGGGACAGGGTATACTCCGACGAGCAGTACTTC,TRBJ2-7,-,TRBV29-1,TRBD1
CASSQDPGVAGYTF,TGCGCCAGCAGCCAAGATCCAGGGGTAGCTGGCTACACCTTC,TRBJ1-2,-,TRBV4-3,-
CASSISRGLDNEQFF,TGTGCCAGTAGTATAAGTAGGGGGCTGGACAATGAGCAGTTCTTC,TRBJ2-1,-,TRBV19,TRBD1
CASSLSAGANVLTF,TGTGCCAGCAGTTTAAGTGCTGGGGCCAACGTCCTGACTTTC,TRBJ2-6,-,TRBV27,-
CASSSLGGTGELFF,TGTGCCAGCAGCTCCCTGGGGGGGACCGGGGAGCTGTTTTTT,TRBJ2-2,few,TRBV7-2,TRBD2
CASSLSGEGQPQHF,TGTGCCAGCAGTTTATCCGGGGAGGGCCAGCCCCAGCATTTT,TRBJ1-5,-,TRBV12-3/TRBV12-4,-
CASSSFPAKVGNTIYF,TGTGCCAGCAGCTCCTTCCCAGCCAAGGTGGGAAACACCATATATTTT,TRBJ1-3,once,TRBV21-1,-